Presented here are 7 T cell receptor beta chains from one specimen sequenced in a study of blood T cell repertoires in COVID-19. TCRdb's table, derived via immunoSEQ multiplex PCR, lists solely in-frame clones and lacks some. The table lists 250,000 or so clones, about 83% of them singletons. The source material was peripheral blood. The origin of the receptors is a human donor in a cohort sampled during active COVID-19.

The rearrangement joins TRBV15 to TRBJ2-7; weak D call: TRBD1 (5 bases). Germline CDR1 LNHNV, CDR2 YYDKDF (reference sequence). The CDR3 has 14 amino acids. V lost 4 bases and J lost 6, with 16 bases in between. CDR3 in amino acids: CATSNRWGPGEQYF. DNA of the CDR3: TGTGCCACCAGCAACCGGTGGGGCCCGGGCGAGCAGTACTTC.

CDR3 bases: TGTGCCTGGAGTGGAATGGACAGGGATATCAGCACTGAAGCTTTCTTT. Amino acids: CAWSGMDRDISTEAFF. This chain links TRBV30 with TRBJ1-1; TRBD1 matches at 8 bases. The CDR3 contains 16 residues. Germline V gene sequence: CDR1 GTSNPN, CDR2 SVGIG (reference sequence). Trimming removed 1 base from V and 4 bases from J; junction bases left unmatched: 11.

This chain uses TRBV4-1 with TRBJ2-7; 10 bases agree with TRBD1. The CDR3 runs to 15 residues. With 1 base clipped from V and 0 bases from J, the junction kept 0 bases outside the gene matches. Germline lookup yields CDR1 MGHRA and CDR2 YSYEKL. The CDR3 protein is CASSQGQGASYEQYF. The DNA for the CDR3 is TGCGCCAGCAGCCAAGGACAGGGGGCCTCCTACGAGCAGTACTTC.

This clone was seen at least ten times. The chain carries TRBV5-1 and TRBJ1-6, with TRBD1 matching 7 bases. Germline-derived CDR1 and CDR2 are SGHRS and YFSETQ. This CDR3 is 14 amino acids long. V lost 4 bases and J lost 7; bases outside the gene matches: 5. The CDR3 loop is CASSQGQPNSPLHF. The CDR3 bases are TGCGCCAGCAGCCAGGGACAGCCGAATTCACCCCTCCACTTT.

The chain links TRBV23-1 to TRBJ1-1; TRBD1 might be the D (5 bases). TRBV23-1 is placed among ORFs of uncertain function. With 0 bases removed from V and 3 bases from J, the gap between germline ends came to 5 bases. This CDR3 is 13 amino acids long. The CDR3, as DNA: TGCGCCAGCAGTCAATCGACAGACACTGAAGCTTTCTTT. Its translation: CASSQSTDTEAFF.

This clone was picked up a small number of times. CDR3 protein: CASSPSGRVTGELFF. CDR3 in DNA: TGCGCCAGCAGCCCTAGCGGGAGGGTCACCGGGGAGCTGTTTTTT. The genes are TRBV5-1 and TRBJ2-2; 12 bases match TRBD2. V trimming: 4 bases; J trimming: 4 bases; junction bases outside the gene matches: 2. The CDR3 runs to 15 residues. Germline V lookup: CDR1 SGHRS, CDR2 YFSETQ.

The J gene is TRBJ2-1, the V gene TRBV7-9, with 9 bases aligning to TRBD2. V trimming: 8 bases; J trimming: 2 bases; junction bases outside the gene matches: 16. Germline-derived CDR1 and CDR2 are SEHNR and FQNEAQ (reference sequence). This CDR3 has 18 amino acids. As DNA, the CDR3 is TGTGCCAGCTTTCTCGGGGCTAGCGGGGTGACCGCCTACAATGAGCAGTTCTTC. This encodes CASFLGASGVTAYNEQFF.